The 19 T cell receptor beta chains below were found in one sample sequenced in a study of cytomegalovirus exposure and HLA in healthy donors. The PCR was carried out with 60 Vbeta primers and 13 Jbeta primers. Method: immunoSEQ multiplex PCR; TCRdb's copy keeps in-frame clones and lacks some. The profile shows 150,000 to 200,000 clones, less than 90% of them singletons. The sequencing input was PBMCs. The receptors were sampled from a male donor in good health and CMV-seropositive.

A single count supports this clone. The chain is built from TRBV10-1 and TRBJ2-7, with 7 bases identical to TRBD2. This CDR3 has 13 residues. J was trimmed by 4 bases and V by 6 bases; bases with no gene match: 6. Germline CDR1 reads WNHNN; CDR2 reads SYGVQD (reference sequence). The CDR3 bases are TGCGCCAGCAGCCGCACTAGCGCGTACGAGCAGTACTTC. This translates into CASSRTSAYEQYF.

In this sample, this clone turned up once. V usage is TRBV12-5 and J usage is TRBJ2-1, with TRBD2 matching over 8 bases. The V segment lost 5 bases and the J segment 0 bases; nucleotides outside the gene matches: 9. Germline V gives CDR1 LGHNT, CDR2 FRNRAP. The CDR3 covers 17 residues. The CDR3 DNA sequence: TGTGCTAGTGGTCCTTCTAGCGGGTACAGCTCCTACAATGAGCAGTTCTTC. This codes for CASGPSSGYSSYNEQFF.

The CDR3 DNA is TGTGCCAGCAGCTTGGGACAGAACTATGGCTACACCTTC. Translated: CASSLGQNYGYTF. The rearrangement links TRBV5-4 to TRBJ1-2; a possible D gene is TRBD1 (5 bases). V lost 0 bases, J lost 2 bases, and 5 bases lay in between. The CDR3 is made up of 13 amino acids. CDR1 and CDR2 from the germline V gene are SGHNT and YYREEE (reference sequence).

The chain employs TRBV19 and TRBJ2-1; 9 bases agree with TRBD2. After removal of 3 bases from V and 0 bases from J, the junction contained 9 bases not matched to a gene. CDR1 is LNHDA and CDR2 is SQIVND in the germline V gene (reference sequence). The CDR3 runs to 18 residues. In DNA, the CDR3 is TGTGCCAGTAGTATTTGGTCCCTAGCGGGAAGCTCCTACAATGAGCAGTTCTTC. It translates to CASSIWSLAGSSYNEQFF.

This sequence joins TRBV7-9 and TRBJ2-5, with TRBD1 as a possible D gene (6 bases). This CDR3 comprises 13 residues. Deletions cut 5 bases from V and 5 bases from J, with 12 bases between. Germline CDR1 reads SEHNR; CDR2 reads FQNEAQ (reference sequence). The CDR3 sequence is CASSPQGRETQYF. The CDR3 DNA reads TGTGCCAGCAGCCCACAGGGAAGGGAGACCCAGTACTTC.

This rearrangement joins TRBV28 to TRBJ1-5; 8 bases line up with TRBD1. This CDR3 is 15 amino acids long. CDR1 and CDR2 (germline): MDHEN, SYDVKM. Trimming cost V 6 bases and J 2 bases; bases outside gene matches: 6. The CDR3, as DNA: TGTGCCAGCAGACCAGACAGGGGTCGCAATCAGCCCCAGCATTTT. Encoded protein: CASRPDRGRNQPQHF.

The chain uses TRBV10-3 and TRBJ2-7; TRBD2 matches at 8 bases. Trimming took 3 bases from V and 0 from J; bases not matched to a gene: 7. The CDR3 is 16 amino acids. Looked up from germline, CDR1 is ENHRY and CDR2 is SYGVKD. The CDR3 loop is CAISESGGLNSYEQYF. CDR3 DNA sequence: TGTGCCATCAGTGAATCGGGGGGGTTAAACTCCTACGAGCAGTACTTC.

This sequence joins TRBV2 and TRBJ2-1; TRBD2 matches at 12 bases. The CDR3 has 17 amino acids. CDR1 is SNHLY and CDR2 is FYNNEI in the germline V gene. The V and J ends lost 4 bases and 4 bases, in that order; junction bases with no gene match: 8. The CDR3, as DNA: TGTGCCAGCAGTGGGCTAGCGGGAGGGCCTGGGTACAATGAGCAGTTCTTC. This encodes CASSGLAGGPGYNEQFF.

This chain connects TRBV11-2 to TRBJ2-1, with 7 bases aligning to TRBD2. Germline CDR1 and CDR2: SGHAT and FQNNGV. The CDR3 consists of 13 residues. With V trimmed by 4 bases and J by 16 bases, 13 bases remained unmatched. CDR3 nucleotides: TGTGCCAGCAGCTCCCTAGCGGACCCCCTCATCTTCTTC. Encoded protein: CASSSLADPLIFF.

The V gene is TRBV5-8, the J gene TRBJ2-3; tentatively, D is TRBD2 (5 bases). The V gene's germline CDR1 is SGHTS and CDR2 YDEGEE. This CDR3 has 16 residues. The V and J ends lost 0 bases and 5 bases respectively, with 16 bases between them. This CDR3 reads CASSLASSGIRDTQYF. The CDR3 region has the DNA TGTGCCAGCAGCTTGGCTAGCTCGGGAATTAGAGATACGCAGTATTTT.

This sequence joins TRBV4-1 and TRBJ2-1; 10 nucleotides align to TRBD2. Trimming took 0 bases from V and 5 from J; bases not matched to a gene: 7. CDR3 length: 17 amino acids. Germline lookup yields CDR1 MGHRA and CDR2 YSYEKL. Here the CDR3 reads CASSQDLGLAENNEQFF. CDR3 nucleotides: TGCGCCAGCAGCCAAGATTTAGGACTAGCGGAAAACAATGAGCAGTTCTTC.

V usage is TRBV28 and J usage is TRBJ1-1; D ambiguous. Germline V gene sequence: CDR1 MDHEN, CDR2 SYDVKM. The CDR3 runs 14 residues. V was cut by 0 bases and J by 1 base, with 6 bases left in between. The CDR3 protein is CASSLWEGNTEAFF. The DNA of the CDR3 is TGTGCCAGCAGTTTATGGGAGGGGAACACTGAAGCTTTCTTT.

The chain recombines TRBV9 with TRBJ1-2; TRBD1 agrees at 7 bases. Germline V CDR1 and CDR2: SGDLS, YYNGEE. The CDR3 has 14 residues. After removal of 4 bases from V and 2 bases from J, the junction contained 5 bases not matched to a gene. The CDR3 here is CASSPSDRNYGYTF. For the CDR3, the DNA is TGTGCCAGCAGCCCATCGGACAGGAACTATGGCTACACCTTC.

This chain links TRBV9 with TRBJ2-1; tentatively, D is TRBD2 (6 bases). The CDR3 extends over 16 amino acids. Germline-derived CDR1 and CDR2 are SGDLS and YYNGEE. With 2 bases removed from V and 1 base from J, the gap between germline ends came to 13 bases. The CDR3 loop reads CASSVLGGVSYNEQFF. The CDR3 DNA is TGTGCCAGCAGCGTCCTCGGCGGGGTATCCTACAATGAGCAGTTCTTC.

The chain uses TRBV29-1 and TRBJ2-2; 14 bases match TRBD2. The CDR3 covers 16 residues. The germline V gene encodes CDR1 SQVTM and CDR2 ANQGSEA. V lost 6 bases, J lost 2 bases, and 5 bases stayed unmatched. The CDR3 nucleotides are TGCAGCGTACCCGGGACTAGCGGGAGCAACACCGGGGAGCTGTTTTTT. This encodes CSVPGTSGSNTGELFF.

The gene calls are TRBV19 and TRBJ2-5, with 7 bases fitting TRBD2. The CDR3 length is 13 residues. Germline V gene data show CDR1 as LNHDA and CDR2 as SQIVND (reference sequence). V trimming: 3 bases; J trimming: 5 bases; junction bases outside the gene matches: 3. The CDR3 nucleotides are TGTGCCAGTAGTATTGGGGGGGACGAGACCCAGTACTTC. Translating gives CASSIGGDETQYF. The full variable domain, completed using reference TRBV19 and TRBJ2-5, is DGGITQSPKYLFRKEGQNVTLSCEQNLNHDAMYWYRQDPGQGLRLIYYSQIVNDFQKGDIAEGYSVSREKKESFPLTVTSAQKNPTAFYLCASSIGGDETQYFGPGTRLLVL.

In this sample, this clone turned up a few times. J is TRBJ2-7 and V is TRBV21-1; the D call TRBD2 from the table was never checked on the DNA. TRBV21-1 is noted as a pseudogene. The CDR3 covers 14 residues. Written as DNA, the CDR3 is TGTGCCAGCAGTCCTGGACTAGCGGCCTACGAGCAGTACTTC. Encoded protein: CASSPGLAAYEQYF.

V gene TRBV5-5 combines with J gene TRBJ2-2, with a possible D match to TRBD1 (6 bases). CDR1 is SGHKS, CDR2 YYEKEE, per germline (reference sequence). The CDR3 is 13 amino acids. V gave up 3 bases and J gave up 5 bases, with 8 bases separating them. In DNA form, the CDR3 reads TGTGCCAGCAGCTGGCAGGGGACCGGGGAGCTGTTTTTT. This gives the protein CASSWQGTGELFF.

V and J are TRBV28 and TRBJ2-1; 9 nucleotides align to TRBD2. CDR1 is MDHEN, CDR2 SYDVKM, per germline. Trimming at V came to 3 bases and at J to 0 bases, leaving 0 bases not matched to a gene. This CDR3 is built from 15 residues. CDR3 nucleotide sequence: TGTGCCAGCAGTTTTAGCGGGGGCTCCTACAATGAGCAGTTCTTC. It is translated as CASSFSGGSYNEQFF.